These 18 T cell receptor beta chains were sequenced from one sample in a study of cytomegalovirus exposure and HLA in healthy donors. Primers included in the PCR were 60 Vbeta and 13 Jbeta primers. Assay used: immunoSEQ multiplex PCR; TCRdb lists only in-frame clones, some missing. In the table there are about 94,000 clones, roughly three fifths of which are singletons. Sequenced material: PBMCs. The receptors come from a young man in good health and CMV-seronegative.

The chain employs TRBV29-1 and TRBJ2-2, with 8 positions matching TRBD2. After removal of 6 bases from V and 1 base from J, the junction contained 4 bases not matched to a gene. The length of the CDR3 is 14 residues. Germline V gene sequence: CDR1 SQVTM, CDR2 ANQGSEA. The CDR3 region is CSVRGLVNTGELFF. The CDR3 bases are TGCAGCGTGAGGGGACTAGTGAACACCGGGGAGCTGTTTTTT.

This chain joins TRBV11-3 and TRBJ2-5, with TRBD2 matching 9 bases. V dropped 4 bases and J dropped 5; count of bases not matched to a gene: 11. CDR3 length: 16 residues. CDR1 and CDR2 from the germline V gene are SGHNT and YENEEA. This CDR3 is CASSSRGGGRAETQYF. CDR3 bases: TGTGCCAGCAGCTCTAGAGGTGGCGGGAGGGCCGAGACCCAGTACTTC.

This clone was seen a few times. The rearrangement joins TRBV4-1 to TRBJ2-1; 10 bases are a match to TRBD2. The trim removed 1 base at V and 15 bases at J, leaving 9 bases unmatched. The germline CDR1 and CDR2 sequences are MGHRA and YSYEKL. The CDR3 runs 14 residues. The CDR3 is CASSQARSGRGLFF. In DNA, the CDR3 is TGCGCCAGCAGCCAAGCCAGAAGCGGGAGGGGGTTGTTCTTC.

In DNA form, the CDR3 reads TGTGCCAGCAGTTACTCGATTCTAGAACAGGGGAATGGCTACACCTTC. This sequence encodes CASSYSILEQGNGYTF. The chain is built from TRBV6-5 and TRBJ1-2, with 7 bases matching TRBD1. CDR1 and CDR2 (germline): MNHEY, SVGAGI. Germline trimming cut 0 bases from V and 6 bases from J; bases unmatched to any gene: 10. This CDR3 spans 16 amino acids.

The chain combines TRBV4-2 with TRBJ1-3, with TRBD1 matching 10 bases. The CDR3 contains 18 residues. Germline values: CDR1 LGHNA, CDR2 YNFKEQ. The ends lost 4 bases at V and 3 bases at J; junction bases unmatched: 12. CDR3 region: CASSPLGRQGAGGNTIYF. Here the CDR3 DNA reads TGTGCCAGCAGCCCGTTAGGAAGACAGGGGGCTGGTGGAAACACCATATATTTT.

The chain employs TRBV11-2 and TRBJ1-4; D possibly corresponds to TRBD1 (6 bases). The CDR3 runs to 16 residues. Trimming stripped 2 bases from V and 7 bases from J, with 17 bases between. The germline gives CDR1 SGHAT, CDR2 FQNNGV. The CDR3: CASSLRTQGSGEKLFF. CDR3 DNA: TGTGCCAGCAGCTTACGCACTCAGGGGAGCGGTGAAAAACTGTTTTTT.

This sequence joins TRBV6-5 and TRBJ1-1, with 8 positions matching TRBD1. The CDR3 consists of 11 residues. The V gene end was trimmed by 8 bases and the J gene end by 7 bases; junction bases not matched to a gene: 3. The germline gives CDR1 MNHEY, CDR2 SVGAGI. CDR3 bases: TGTGCCAGCGGGGGGACAGGTGAAGCTTTCTTT. As protein: CASGGTGEAFF.

This chain links TRBV5-4 with TRBJ1-2; D perhaps matches TRBD1 (6 bases). Germline CDR1 reads SGHNT; CDR2 reads YYREEE (reference sequence). This CDR3 is built from 16 residues. V was pared by 6 bases and J by 0 bases, with 18 bases between. CDR3 DNA sequence: TGTGCCAGCACCGGGCCAGGGGCACTAGCTAACTATGGCTACACCTTC. It is translated as CASTGPGALANYGYTF.

This clone was found a few times. One end of the junction does not line up with germline, which may come from a read error. The V gene is TRBV7-7, the J gene TRBJ2-1; 8 bases match TRBD1. Germline lookup yields CDR1 SSHAT and CDR2 FNYEAQ (reference sequence). The CDR3 runs to 16 residues. Here the CDR3 reads CASSLEGQATYNEQFF. The DNA for the CDR3 is TGTGCTAGCAGCTTAGAGGGACAGGCGACCTACAATGAGCAGTTCTTC.

The chain uses TRBV7-9 and TRBJ2-5; D is undetermined. The CDR3 contains 14 residues. V was shortened by 5 bases and J by 1 base, with 11 bases between the two germline ends. Germline loops: CDR1 SEHNR, CDR2 FQNEAQ (reference sequence). In DNA, the CDR3 is TGTGCCAGCAGCCCTTTCGGTCCCCAAGAGACCCAGTACTTC. Translation: CASSPFGPQETQYF.

The chain recombines TRBV7-2 with TRBJ2-7; TRBD1 might be the D (6 bases). CDR1 and CDR2 (germline): SGHTA, FQGNSA. The CDR3 contains 19 residues. V was cut by 6 bases and J by 2 bases, with 29 bases left in between. The CDR3: CASSLKAAHRVRGTYEQYF. For the CDR3, the DNA is TGTGCCAGCAGTCTAAAGGCCGCACACAGGGTTCGAGGGACCTACGAGCAGTACTTC.

The V and J genes are TRBV7-2 and TRBJ2-1; weak D call: TRBD2 (6 bases). V was shortened by 5 bases and J by 9 bases, with 20 bases between the two germline ends. This CDR3 has 15 residues. CDR1 and CDR2 from the germline V gene are SGHTA and FQGNSA. The CDR3 DNA reads as TGTGCCAGCAGCCAGGGCGCGGGGCCTAGGGGTGAGCAGTTCTTC. Encoded protein: CASSQGAGPRGEQFF.

This chain uses TRBV9 with TRBJ1-1; TRBD1 agrees at 7 bases. V lost 0 bases to trimming and J lost 2 bases; unmatched junction nucleotides: 4. The germline V gene has CDR1 SGDLS and CDR2 YYNGEE. The CDR3 covers 15 residues. The DNA for the CDR3 is TGTGCCAGCAGCGTAGAGTGGGACAGAAACACTGAAGCTTTCTTT. This codes for CASSVEWDRNTEAFF.

This chain joins TRBV11-2 and TRBJ2-5; possible D gene TRBD1, 6 bases. Germline CDR1 reads SGHAT; CDR2 reads FQNNGV. CDR3 size: 14 residues. The germline V and J ends were trimmed by 5 bases and 5 bases, with 15 bases remaining between them. In DNA form, the CDR3 reads TGTGCCAGCAGCAAACAGGACAGCCGGGAGACCCAGTACTTC. Protein: CASSKQDSRETQYF.

The chain joins TRBV29-1 to TRBJ2-7, with 8 bases aligning to TRBD2. This CDR3 has 13 amino acids. V lost 4 bases and J lost 6; bases outside the gene matches: 8. Germline CDR1 and CDR2: SQVTM and ANQGSEA. CDR3: CSVGASGSGEQYF. Here the CDR3 DNA reads TGCAGCGTTGGGGCTAGCGGGTCGGGCGAGCAGTACTTC.

This clone was counted only a few times. The V and J genes are TRBV10-3 and TRBJ1-3; weak D call: TRBD1 (5 bases). The germline V and J ends were trimmed by 11 bases and 9 bases, with 17 bases remaining between them. Germline CDR1 is ENHRY and CDR2 is SYGVKD. This CDR3 has 12 amino acids. The CDR3 is CASRPGETTIYF. CDR3 DNA: TGTGCCTCCCGGCCGGGGGAGACCACCATATATTTT.

The rearrangement joins TRBV29-1 to TRBJ2-5, with D perhaps matching TRBD1 (6 bases). The CDR3 has 11 amino acids. V lost 6 bases to trimming and J lost 11 bases, with 16 bases between them. The germline gives CDR1 SQVTM, CDR2 ANQGSEA. CDR3 protein: CSVKGEMEQYF. Here the CDR3 DNA reads TGCAGCGTAAAGGGGGAGATGGAGCAGTACTTC.

This chain uses TRBV28 with TRBJ2-7; 8 bases match TRBD1. Germline values: CDR1 MDHEN, CDR2 SYDVKM. V was clipped by 6 bases and J by 1 base; unmatched bases: 8. The CDR3 is 15 residues long. The CDR3 protein is CASSNPDRASYEQYF. DNA for the CDR3: TGTGCCAGCAGCAACCCGGACAGGGCTTCCTACGAGCAGTACTTC.